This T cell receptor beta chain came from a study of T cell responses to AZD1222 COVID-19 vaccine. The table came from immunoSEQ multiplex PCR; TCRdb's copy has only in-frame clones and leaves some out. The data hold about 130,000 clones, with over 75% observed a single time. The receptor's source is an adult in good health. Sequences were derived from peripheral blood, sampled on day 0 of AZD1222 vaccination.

CDR3 bases: TGTGCCAGCAGTGAGTGGATGCGGGGGGGCCTTGAGACCCAGTACTTC. Translating gives CASSEWMRGGLETQYF. The V gene is TRBV2, the J gene TRBJ2-5; TRBD2 matches 9 bases. CDR1 is SNHLY and CDR2 is FYNNEI in the germline V gene. The CDR3 totals 16 residues. Trimming cost V 3 bases and J 5 bases; bases outside gene matches: 10.